The 20 T cell receptor beta chains below were found in one sample sequenced in a study of CD8 T cells in Susac syndrome. Reverse transcription used roughly 0.45 to 1 ug RNA and random hexamers. TCRdb fed the immunoSEQ multiplex PCR reads into MiXCR, producing one record per CDR3 protein. Here the sample spans just over 300,000 distinct CDR3 sequences, 90% to 95% being singletons. Sample: CD4+ T cells from PBMCs. The receptors shown here come from a human donor with multiple sclerosis.

The chain couples TRBV6-2 or TRBV6-3 to TRBJ2-1; D tentatively fits TRBD1 or TRBD2 (5 bases each). Deletions cut 0 bases from V and 1 base from J, with 16 bases between. CDR3 length: 18 residues. Germline lookup yields CDR1 MNHEY and CDR2 SVGEGT. CDR3 nucleotide sequence: TGTGCCAGCAGTTACTCGACGGGGACGGCGGGTTCCTACAATGAGCAGTTCTTC. Translating it yields CASSYSTGTAGSYNEQFF.

This chain joins TRBV12-3 or TRBV12-4 and TRBJ2-5; perhaps D is TRBD1 or TRBD2 (6 bases each). This CDR3 contains 15 residues. V dropped 1 base and J dropped 3 bases, with 12 bases sitting between them. The chain's CDR3 is CASSLGPGEEETQYF. CDR3 bases: TGTGCCAGCAGTTTAGGGCCAGGGGAGGAAGAGACCCAGTACTTC.

The CDR3 region is CASTLGGSTGELFF. CDR3 in DNA: TGTGCCAGCACCCTTGGGGGGAGCACCGGGGAGCTGTTTTTT. The rearrangement links TRBV12-3 or TRBV12-4 to TRBJ2-2, with D possibly matching TRBD2 (6 bases). Between the trimmed V and J ends, which lost 7 bases and 4 bases, there was a span of 13 bases. CDR3 length equals 14 residues.

V usage is TRBV3-1 and J usage is TRBJ2-3, with TRBD2 as a possible D gene (6 bases). CDR3 length equals 13 residues. Trimming removed 5 bases at V and 5 bases at J, with 11 bases between. Germline V gene data show CDR1 as LGHDT and CDR2 as YNNKEL (reference sequence). Here the CDR3 reads CASSDRRGDTQYF. The CDR3 bases are TGTGCCAGCAGCGATAGGAGGGGAGATACGCAGTATTTT.

The V call is TRBV7-2, the J call TRBJ2-7; TRBD2 is a possible D gene (5 bases). Germline V lookup: CDR1 SGHTA, CDR2 FQGNSA. The CDR3 loop spans 15 amino acids. The V end lost 1 base, the J end lost 1 base, and 11 bases lay between the germline ends. In DNA, the CDR3 is TGTGCCAGCAGCTTAGGCCCAGGCGGGTCCTACGAGCAGTACTTC. Amino acids: CASSLGPGGSYEQYF. Based on the CDR3 plus reference TRBV7-2 and TRBJ2-7, the full variable domain is GAGVSQSPSNKVTEKGKDVELRCDPISGHTALYWYRQSLGQGLEFLIYFQGNSAPDKSGLPSDRFSAERTGGSVSTLTIQRTQQEDSAVYLCASSLGPGGSYEQYFGPGTRLTVT.

The CDR3 DNA sequence: TGCGCCAGCAGCTTGGCACTAGCGGGAGGCGAGCAGTACTTC. It yields the protein CASSLALAGGEQYF. V is TRBV5-1 and J is TRBJ2-7, with 12 bases that match TRBD2. V shed 0 bases and J 6 bases; nucleotides not matched to a gene: 1. Looked up from germline, CDR1 is SGHRS and CDR2 is YFSETQ. The CDR3 totals 14 residues.

The rearrangement joins TRBV7-2 to TRBJ2-2; 8 positions agree with TRBD2. V shed 0 bases, J shed 11 bases, and the junction held 14 bases outside the gene matches. CDR3 length: 17 amino acids. The germline CDR1 and CDR2 sequences are SGHTA and FQGNSA. The CDR3 DNA reads as TGTGCCAGCAGCTTAGCGCGAGGTAGCGGGACCTCATTTGAGCTGTTTTTT. The encoded protein is CASSLARGSGTSFELFF.

The rearrangement uses TRBV7-9 and TRBJ2-1; D uncertain. This CDR3 has 13 amino acids. CDR1 is SEHNR, CDR2 FQNEAQ, per germline (reference sequence). V was shortened by 8 bases and J by 5 bases, with 13 bases between the two germline ends. This CDR3 is CASPPGLDNEQFF. CDR3 bases: TGTGCCAGCCCCCCTGGGCTTGACAATGAGCAGTTCTTC.

Only one count was recorded for this clonotype. The chain joins TRBV5-4 to TRBJ2-2, with D tentatively TRBD2 (6 bases). The germline V gene encodes CDR1 SGHNT and CDR2 YYREEE (reference sequence). V dropped 3 bases and J dropped 6 bases, with 12 bases sitting between them. The CDR3 totals 14 residues. Here the CDR3 reads CASSWGLLPGELFF. The DNA of the CDR3 is TGTGCCAGCAGCTGGGGACTTCTCCCCGGGGAGCTGTTTTTT.

This rearrangement joins TRBV10-3 to TRBJ1-2; D gene uncertain. V lost 6 bases and J 4 bases, leaving 3 bases between the germline ends. There are 10 residues in the CDR3. The V gene's germline CDR1 is ENHRY and CDR2 SYGVKD. CDR3 sequence: CAIRSYGYTF. In nucleotides, the CDR3 is TGTGCCATCAGATCCTATGGCTACACCTTC.

This clonotype occurred a few times. V is TRBV2 and J is TRBJ2-1, with 7 nucleotides matching TRBD2. Looked up from germline, CDR1 is SNHLY and CDR2 is FYNNEI. The CDR3 consists of 13 residues. V was pared by 8 bases and J by 6 bases, with 7 bases of the junction left unmatched. The DNA for the CDR3 is TGTGCCAGCTCAAGGGACTACTCCAATGAGCAGTTCTTC. Its protein product is CASSRDYSNEQFF.

The V gene is TRBV12-3 or TRBV12-4, the J gene TRBJ2-2; maybe TRBD2 (5 bases). Trimming left V 6 bases short and J 0 bases short, with 17 bases between. CDR3 size: 17 residues. The CDR3 loop reads CASSLAGRLTNTGELFF. The CDR3 DNA reads as TGTGCCAGCAGCCTGGCGGGCAGGCTGACGAACACCGGGGAGCTGTTTTTT.

The chain is built from TRBV9 and TRBJ2-3, with D perhaps being TRBD1 or TRBD2 (5 bases each). CDR1 is SGDLS and CDR2 is YYNGEE in the germline V gene. The V gene lost 4 bases and the J gene lost 7 bases, with 19 bases spanning the gap. This CDR3 region has 15 residues. As DNA, the CDR3 is TGTGCCAGCAGCCCCCCCTGGGACCCTCGCAATACGCAGTATTTT. As protein: CASSPPWDPRNTQYF.

This clonotype was counted between two and nine times. The chain couples TRBV15 to TRBJ2-7; unclear D gene. This CDR3 has 15 amino acids. V was cut by 0 bases and J by 3 bases, with 12 bases left in between. The germline CDR1 and CDR2 sequences are LNHNV and YYDKDF (reference sequence). CDR3 in DNA: TGTGCCACCAGCAGAGATGCCCCGGCTAACTACGAGCAGTACTTC. As protein: CATSRDAPANYEQYF.

The V and J genes are TRBV10-3 and TRBJ1-1, with 7 nucleotides matching TRBD1. CDR3 size: 15 residues. With V trimmed by 6 bases and J by 0 bases, 7 bases remained unmatched. Germline CDR1 is ENHRY and CDR2 is SYGVKD. The CDR3 sequence: CAIRGGSGVNTEAFF. Written as DNA, the CDR3 is TGTGCCATCAGAGGGGGCTCGGGAGTGAACACTGAAGCTTTCTTT.

The genes are TRBV6-6 and TRBJ2-5; the D is unclear. CDR1 and CDR2 from the germline V gene are MNHNY and SVGAGI (reference sequence). Trimming removed 7 bases from V and 5 bases from J, with 11 bases in between. The CDR3 runs 12 residues. The CDR3 nucleotides read TGTGCCAGCACCACCTCCGTGGAGACCCAGTACTTC. The encoded protein is CASTTSVETQYF.

This clonotype was seen only a few times. The rearrangement joins TRBV29-1 to TRBJ1-2; no clear D. The ends were cut back, 3 bases at V and 8 bases at J, with 7 bases in the middle. The CDR3 has 10 amino acids. From germline, CDR1 is SQVTM and CDR2 ANQGSEA. The CDR3 protein is CSVEGTGYTF. CDR3 DNA sequence: TGCAGCGTTGAGGGTACGGGCTACACCTTC.

This chain uses TRBV5-1 with TRBJ2-4, with D possibly TRBD1 on 5 matching bases. CDR3 length equals 16 residues. In germline, CDR1 is SGHRS, CDR2 YFSETQ. Trimming removed 0 bases at V and 8 bases at J, with 18 bases between. CDR3 in DNA: TGCGCCAGCAGCTTGGAGGGGCGAAAGGAGACGGACATTCAGTACTTC. Protein product: CASSLEGRKETDIQYF.

This sequence joins TRBV7-9 and TRBJ1-2, with TRBD1 identical over 10 bases. Germline assignment: CDR1 SEHNR and CDR2 FQNEAQ (reference sequence). CDR3 length: 17 residues. V lost 5 bases to trimming and J lost 3 bases; unmatched junction nucleotides: 12. CDR3 coding DNA: TGTGCCAGCAGCCGAGTTCTCGGGACAGGGGATGACTATGGCTACACCTTC. Amino acid sequence: CASSRVLGTGDDYGYTF.

The genes are TRBV20-1 and TRBJ2-1; tentative D call: TRBD2 (6 bases). Germline loops: CDR1 DFQATT, CDR2 SNEGSKA (reference sequence). The CDR3 has 15 residues. The ends were cut back, 3 bases at V and 2 bases at J, with 14 bases in the middle. CDR3 residues: CSASPGLETYNEQFF. The CDR3 DNA sequence: TGCAGTGCTAGCCCGGGACTTGAGACCTACAATGAGCAGTTCTTC.